The 29 T cell receptor beta chains given below trace back to one sample, sequenced in a study of T cells in localized non-small cell lung cancer. Generated by immunoSEQ multiplex PCR, the TCRdb table keeps only in-frame clones and is missing some. This sample has roughly 17,000 clones, with about four fifths found just once. Material: peripheral blood, obtained before any cancer treatment. The receptor source for this set is a male donor aged 60 or over with stage III lung adenocarcinoma.

This rearrangement joins TRBV19 to TRBJ1-5, with 7 bases fitting TRBD1. V shed 7 bases and J 6 bases; nucleotides not matched to a gene: 6. The CDR3 consists of 13 residues. The germline gives CDR1 LNHDA, CDR2 SQIVND (reference sequence). CDR3 coding DNA: TGTGCCAGTACCCGGGACAGAACTCAGCCCCAGCATTTT. Translated, it gives CASTRDRTQPQHF.

The DNA of the CDR3 is TGTGCCAGCTCATCACGGGACGGACAAGAGACCCAGTACTTC. Its protein is CASSSRDGQETQYF. The rearrangement links TRBV18 to TRBJ2-5, with D perhaps assigned TRBD1 or TRBD2 (5 bases each). Looked up from germline, CDR1 is KGHSH and CDR2 is LQKENI. This CDR3 has 14 amino acids. Trimming pared 5 bases from V and 2 bases from J, leaving 12 bases between.

The J gene is TRBJ1-3, the V gene TRBV11-2; D gene ambiguous. Germline CDR1 SGHAT, CDR2 FQNNGV. The CDR3 loop spans 16 amino acids. Trimming stripped 3 bases from V and 0 bases from J, with 12 bases between. CDR3 DNA sequence: TGTGCCAGCAGCTTGACCGGGGAGGGCTCTGGAAACACCATATATTTT. It codes for CASSLTGEGSGNTIYF.

By proportion, this clone is medium-sized. The chain couples TRBV18 to TRBJ1-1; 8 bases line up with TRBD1. The length of the CDR3 is 13 residues. V lost 4 bases to trimming and J lost 11 bases; unmatched junction nucleotides: 9. Germline loops: CDR1 KGHSH, CDR2 LQKENI. For the CDR3, the DNA is TGTGCCAGCTCACGCGATGGGACAGGAGGTGCTTTCTTT. This encodes CASSRDGTGGAFF.

The chain carries TRBV10-3 and TRBJ1-5, with 11 positions matching TRBD1. This CDR3 has 16 amino acids. V trimming: 4 bases; J trimming: 4 bases; junction bases outside the gene matches: 6. CDR1 is ENHRY and CDR2 is SYGVKD in the germline V gene. CDR3 protein: CAISAGTGGQNQPQHF. The CDR3 DNA is TGTGCCATCAGTGCGGGGACAGGGGGTCAGAATCAGCCCCAGCATTTT.

This chain uses TRBV27 with TRBJ1-6; 7 nucleotides agree with TRBD1. With V trimmed by 4 bases and J by 8 bases, 8 bases remained unmatched. CDR1 is MNHEY, CDR2 SMNVEV, per germline (reference sequence). The CDR3 runs to 15 residues. The CDR3 DNA sequence: TGTGCCAGCAGTTCAGAGGGACAGCGGTATTCACCCCTCCACTTT. Translation: CASSSEGQRYSPLHF.

V and J are TRBV20-1 and TRBJ2-7; maybe TRBD1 (6 bases). V lost 6 bases to trimming and J lost 7 bases, with 13 bases between them. In germline, CDR1 is DFQATT, CDR2 SNEGSKA (reference sequence). The CDR3 length is 11 residues. This chain's CDR3 is CSAPEQGEQYF. CDR3 in DNA: TGCAGTGCCCCGGAGCAGGGGGAGCAGTACTTC.

V is TRBV5-4 and J is TRBJ2-3; the D is unclear. This CDR3 comprises 16 residues. Germline V gene data show CDR1 as SGHNT and CDR2 as YYREEE (reference sequence). The V end was cut by 1 base, the J end by 4 bases, with 16 bases between. The CDR3 DNA reads TGTGCCAGCAGCTTGTATTTGCTTGGAAGAGCAGATACGCAGTATTTT. It yields the protein CASSLYLLGRADTQYF.

This chain connects TRBV23-1 to TRBJ2-5; 8 bases are shared with TRBD2. TRBV23-1 is identified as an open reading frame with a role that is uncertain. The J segment lost 4 bases and the V segment lost 3 bases, leaving 7 bases of the junction unmatched. This CDR3 has 15 residues. Here the CDR3 DNA reads TGCGCCAGCAGTCAGAGAACGACTAGCGTAGAGACCCAGTACTTC. Residues: CASSQRTTSVETQYF.

The chain employs TRBV2 and TRBJ1-2, with D unresolved. CDR3 length equals 16 residues. Trimming took 1 base from V and 1 from J, leaving 13 bases between them. Germline CDR1 and CDR2: SNHLY and FYNNEI. The CDR3 sequence is CASSEGLAANNYGYTF. CDR3 DNA sequence: TGTGCCAGCAGTGAAGGGTTGGCAGCTAATAACTATGGCTACACCTTC. Complete variable domain (other parts from reference TRBV2 and TRBJ1-2): EPEVTQTPSHQVTQMGQEVILRCVPISNHLYFYWYRQILGQKVEFLVSFYNNEISEKSEIFDDQFSVERPDGSNFTLKIRSTKLEDSAMYFCASSEGLAANNYGYTFGSGTRLTVV.

The chain couples TRBV2 to TRBJ1-1; D remains unclear. From germline, CDR1 is SNHLY and CDR2 FYNNEI. Trimming removed 4 bases from V and 3 bases from J, with 12 bases in between. The CDR3 sequence is 14 residues long. CDR3 loop: CASSVPPADTEAFF. The DNA for the CDR3 is TGTGCCAGCAGTGTCCCTCCCGCGGACACTGAAGCTTTCTTT.

This chain joins TRBV10-1 and TRBJ2-1, with 10 nucleotides matching TRBD2. V shed 9 bases, J shed 0 bases, and the junction held 11 bases outside the gene matches. The length of the CDR3 is 17 residues. Germline values: CDR1 WNHNN, CDR2 SYGVQD (reference sequence). CDR3 DNA sequence: TGCGCCAGGCTCCCTAGCGGGGGATACAACTCCTACAATGAGCAGTTCTTC. This translates into CARLPSGGYNSYNEQFF.

The chain recombines TRBV11-2 with TRBJ1-3; D perhaps matches TRBD1 (6 bases). Trimming removed 2 bases at V and 0 bases at J, with 20 bases between. Germline CDR1 reads SGHAT; CDR2 reads FQNNGV. CDR3 length: 19 residues. The CDR3 protein is CASSLQGRGQYTSGNTIYF. The CDR3 nucleotides are TGTGCCAGCAGCTTACAGGGCAGGGGCCAATACACCTCTGGAAACACCATATATTTT.

This clone showed up just once. This rearrangement joins TRBV5-4 to TRBJ1-3, with 7 positions matching TRBD1. The CDR3 loop spans 16 amino acids. Looked up from germline, CDR1 is SGHNT and CDR2 is YYREEE (reference sequence). V trimming: 4 bases; J trimming: 0 bases; junction bases outside the gene matches: 7. This CDR3 reads CASSVNRGFSGNTIYF. CDR3 DNA: TGTGCCAGCAGCGTTAACAGGGGTTTCTCTGGAAACACCATATATTTT.

CDR3 protein: CASSLEGNEQFF. As DNA, the CDR3 is TGCGCCAGCAGCTTGGAGGGGAATGAGCAGTTCTTC. The chain recombines TRBV5-1 with TRBJ2-1, with D possibly being TRBD1 (5 bases). The CDR3 contains 12 residues. Germline values: CDR1 SGHRS, CDR2 YFSETQ. V shed 0 bases and J shed 7 bases, with 5 bases lying between them. Full variable domain (remainder filled in from reference TRBV5-1 and TRBJ2-1): KAGVTQTPRYLIKTRGQQVTLSCSPISGHRSVSWYQQTPGQGLQFLFEYFSETQRNKGNFPGRFSGRQFSNSRSEMNVSTLELGDSALYLCASSLEGNEQFFGPGTRLTVL.

The gene calls are TRBV14 and TRBJ2-3; TRBD1 aligns across 7 bases. CDR3 size: 14 residues. V was pared by 4 bases and J by 8 bases, with 9 bases of the junction left unmatched. Germline loops: CDR1 SGHDN, CDR2 FVKESK. CDR3 nucleotides: TGTGCCAGCAGCCGGACAGGCGGTGGGTTTACGCAGTATTTT. Translation: CASSRTGGGFTQYF. Full variable domain (missing parts from reference TRBV14 and TRBJ2-3): EAGVTQFPSHSVIEKGQTVTLRCDPISGHDNLYWYRRVMGKEIKFLLHFVKESKQDESGMPNNRFLAERTGGTYSTLKVQPAELEDSGVYFCASSRTGGGFTQYFGPGTRLTVL.

This chain links TRBV30 with TRBJ1-5; 7 nucleotides align to TRBD1. Germline V gives CDR1 GTSNPN, CDR2 SVGIG (reference sequence). The V segment lost 5 bases and the J segment 3 bases; nucleotides outside the gene matches: 7. The CDR3 runs to 14 residues. CDR3 region: CAWSRQGNNQPQHF. In DNA form, the CDR3 reads TGTGCCTGGTCCAGACAGGGTAACAATCAGCCCCAGCATTTT. Full variable domain (rest looked up from reference TRBV30 and TRBJ1-5): SQTIHQWPATLVQPVGSPLSLECTVEGTSNPNLYWYRQAAGRGLQLLFYSVGIGQISSEVPQNLSASRPQDRQFILSSKKLLLSDSGFYLCAWSRQGNNQPQHFGDGTRLSIL.

This sequence joins TRBV18 and TRBJ2-1, with D uncertain. Germline V CDR1 and CDR2: KGHSH, LQKENI. The CDR3 totals 14 residues. The V end lost 0 bases, the J end lost 4 bases, and 7 bases lay between the germline ends. This CDR3 is CASSPPEGYNEQFF. The CDR3 DNA follows: TGTGCCAGCTCACCACCGGAAGGGTACAATGAGCAGTTCTTC. The full variable domain, with the rest looked up from reference TRBV18 and TRBJ2-1, is NAGVMQNPRHLVRRRGQEARLRCSPMKGHSHVYWYRQLPEEGLKFMVYLQKENIIDESGMPKERFSAEFPKEGPSILRIQQVVRGDSAAYFCASSPPEGYNEQFFGPGTRLTVL.

This sequence joins TRBV9 and TRBJ2-3; either TRBD1 or TRBD2 may supply D (6 bases each). Germline V gene lookup returns CDR1 SGDLS and CDR2 YYNGEE. V lost 6 bases to trimming and J lost 1 base, with 15 bases between them. This CDR3 is built from 15 residues. The CDR3 region has the DNA TGTGCCAGCACCCCATCGGGGGCGGGCACAGATACGCAGTATTTT. Translating gives CASTPSGAGTDTQYF.

V usage is TRBV7-8 and J usage is TRBJ2-1; D remains ambiguous. Germline assignment: CDR1 SGHVS and CDR2 FQNEAQ. This CDR3 comprises 16 residues. V was pared by 5 bases and J by 4 bases, with 18 bases between. The CDR3 region has the DNA TGTGCCAGCAGCCCTGTCCGGAGAGAATCTTACAATGAGCAGTTCTTC. This encodes CASSPVRRESYNEQFF.

The chain uses TRBV6-1 and TRBJ2-7, with 7 bases lining up with TRBD2. This CDR3 region has 15 residues. CDR1 and CDR2 from the germline V gene are MNHNS and SASEGT. The J segment lost 7 bases and the V segment lost 2 bases, leaving 11 bases of the junction unmatched. The CDR3 here is CASSEKRQRGLEQYF. CDR3 in DNA: TGTGCCAGCAGTGAAAAGAGACAGCGGGGTTTGGAGCAGTACTTC.

J is TRBJ2-5 and V is TRBV12-5, with 9 bases matching TRBD1. CDR1 is LGHNT and CDR2 is FRNRAP in the germline V gene. Germline trimming cut 4 bases from V and 5 bases from J; bases unmatched to any gene: 5. The CDR3 sequence is 14 residues long. The CDR3 protein is CASGWGQGGETQYF. The CDR3 nucleotides are TGTGCTAGTGGTTGGGGACAGGGAGGGGAGACCCAGTACTTC.

About this clone: The sample contains more than one DNA sequence encoding this CDR3. The chain recombines TRBV5-1 with TRBJ2-7; 7 bases align to TRBD1. The CDR3 extends over 13 amino acids. CDR1 and CDR2 (germline): SGHRS, YFSETQ. V trimming: 4 bases; J trimming: 4 bases; junction bases outside the gene matches: 5. The CDR3 sequence is CASSRDRAYEQYF. The CDR3 DNA is TGCGCCAGCAGCCGGGACAGAGCATACGAGCAGTACTTC.

V and J are TRBV9 and TRBJ2-2; D is unclear. V was cut by 0 bases and J by 6 bases, with 9 bases left in between. Germline V gene sequence: CDR1 SGDLS, CDR2 YYNGEE. The CDR3 covers 14 residues. This chain's CDR3 is CASSVDHAPGELFF. The CDR3 coding sequence is TGTGCCAGCAGCGTAGATCATGCCCCCGGGGAGCTGTTTTTT.

The chain is built from TRBV6-1 and TRBJ1-1, with TRBD1 matching 9 bases. This CDR3 has 15 residues. V gave up 3 bases and J gave up 3 bases; unmatched junction bases: 5. Germline V gene lookup returns CDR1 MNHNS and CDR2 SASEGT. The CDR3 here is CASSDPGQGHTEAFF. CDR3 nucleotides: TGTGCCAGCAGTGATCCGGGACAGGGCCACACTGAAGCTTTCTTT.

The chain uses TRBV11-2 and TRBJ1-1; a possible D gene is TRBD1 (6 bases). From germline, CDR1 is SGHAT and CDR2 FQNNGV. This CDR3 is 15 amino acids long. Trimming removed 1 base at V and 8 bases at J, with 17 bases between. CDR3 sequence (DNA): TGTGCCAGCAGCTTAGGAGTTATCGGGACACAAGAAGCTTTCTTT. Translation: CASSLGVIGTQEAFF.

V is TRBV6-5 and J is TRBJ1-1; D is unclear. Germline CDR1 reads MNHEY; CDR2 reads SVGAGI. Deletions cut 2 bases from V and 5 bases from J, with 6 bases between. The CDR3 extends over 12 amino acids. CDR3 sequence (DNA): TGTGCCAGCAGTTACGCGGGGACTGAAGCTTTCTTT. Translated: CASSYAGTEAFF.

This chain joins TRBV29-1 and TRBJ2-7; 7 bases map to TRBD1. V dropped 3 bases and J dropped 5; count of bases not matched to a gene: 7. Looked up from germline, CDR1 is SQVTM and CDR2 is ANQGSEA. The CDR3 contains 13 residues. The CDR3 DNA is TGCAGCGTTGATTGGGCAGGGGGAAACGAGCAGTACTTC. Amino acid sequence: CSVDWAGGNEQYF.

The chain recombines TRBV7-2 with TRBJ1-1; the D is unclear. There are 13 residues in the CDR3. Germline V gene data show CDR1 as SGHTA and CDR2 as FQGNSA. V was shortened by 5 bases and J by 0 bases, with 7 bases between the two germline ends. The CDR3 bases are TGTGCCAGCAGCCCCGTGCTGAACACTGAAGCTTTCTTT. Protein product: CASSPVLNTEAFF. The full variable domain, in which reference TRBV7-2 and TRBJ1-1 provide the parts outside the CDR3, is GAGVSQSPSNKVTEKGKDVELRCDPISGHTALYWYRQSLGQGLEFLIYFQGNSAPDKSGLPSDRFSAERTGGSVSTLTIQRTQQEDSAVYLCASSPVLNTEAFFGQGTRLTVV.